A single sample gave rise to the 27 T cell receptor beta chains below, sequenced in a study of cytomegalovirus exposure and HLA in healthy donors. PCR involved 60 Vbeta and 13 Jbeta primers. Clones were read by immunoSEQ multiplex PCR, and TCRdb kept only the in-frame ones, dropping some. The table for this sample gives approximately 76,000 clones. Sequencing input: PBMCs. The receptors were sampled from a man between 18 and 29 years old in good health and CMV-seropositive.

The CDR3 here is CASSIGVSAGYTF. DNA of the CDR3: TGTGCCAGTAGTATCGGGGTATCGGCGGGCTACACCTTC. The chain links TRBV19 to TRBJ1-2; unclear D gene. CDR1 and CDR2 (germline): LNHDA, SQIVND (reference sequence). Trimming took off 3 bases at V and 8 bases at J, with 13 bases between the two ends. The CDR3 length is 13 residues.

V is TRBV15 and J is TRBJ1-1; 7 positions match TRBD1. Losses at the gene ends were 3 bases for V and 0 bases for J; bases not matched to a gene: 13. Germline assignment: CDR1 LNHNV and CDR2 YYDKDF (reference sequence). This CDR3 comprises 18 residues. This CDR3 reads CATSSGQVNLLLNTEAFF. The DNA of the CDR3 is TGTGCCACCAGCAGCGGACAGGTAAACCTACTATTGAACACTGAAGCTTTCTTT. Looking up the rest from reference TRBV15 and TRBJ1-1 gives the full variable domain: DAMVIQNPRYQVTQFGKPVTLSCSQTLNHNVMYWYQQKSSQAPKLLFHYYDKDFNNEADTPDNFQSRRPNTSFCFLDIRSPGLGDTAMYLCATSSGQVNLLLNTEAFFGQGTRLTVV.

This chain uses TRBV5-5 with TRBJ1-1, with D maybe TRBD1 (5 bases). Germline values: CDR1 SGHKS, CDR2 YYEKEE (reference sequence). Trimming removed 2 bases at V and 1 base at J, with 12 bases between. The CDR3 totals 15 residues. The CDR3 loop reads CASSLVFQGNTEAFF. The CDR3 nucleotides read TGTGCCAGCAGCTTAGTCTTTCAGGGGAACACTGAAGCTTTCTTT.

The chain has TRBV11-1 and TRBJ2-7; D possibly corresponds to TRBD2 (5 bases). From germline, CDR1 is SGHAT and CDR2 FQDESV (reference sequence). CDR3 size: 13 residues. Trimming pared 5 bases from V and 2 bases from J, leaving 10 bases between. The chain's CDR3 is CASSAGVTYEQYF. The CDR3 bases are TGTGCCAGCAGCGCCGGGGTAACCTACGAGCAGTACTTC.

The chain's CDR3 is CASSLVGQGYTF. The CDR3, as DNA: TGTGCCAGCAGTCTTGTGGGACAGGGCTACACCTTC. The chain is built from TRBV28 and TRBJ1-2, with 7 bases aligning to TRBD1. The V and J ends lost 5 bases and 8 bases, in that order; junction bases with no gene match: 5. Germline V gene data show CDR1 as MDHEN and CDR2 as SYDVKM. This CDR3 region has 12 residues.

The CDR3 nucleotides read TGTGCCAGCAGTCTGGACAGGGGGCTAAAAAATGAGCAGTTCTTC. Protein: CASSLDRGLKNEQFF. The rearrangement links TRBV11-3 to TRBJ2-1; 11 bases line up with TRBD1. CDR3 length equals 15 residues. Trimming removed 6 bases from V and 7 bases from J; junction bases left unmatched: 8. Germline loops: CDR1 SGHNT, CDR2 YENEEA.

The chain links TRBV25-1 to TRBJ2-7; a weak D match, TRBD2 (5 bases). This CDR3 has 16 amino acids. V was shortened by 2 bases and J by 1 base, with 15 bases between the two germline ends. Germline V gene sequence: CDR1 MGHDK, CDR2 SYGVNS. The CDR3 loop is CASSEPAGGGSYEQYF. The CDR3, as DNA: TGTGCCAGCAGTGAACCCGCGGGCGGTGGGTCCTACGAGCAGTACTTC.

The V gene is TRBV5-4, the J gene TRBJ2-1; no clear D. The V end lost 4 bases, the J end lost 9 bases, and 14 bases lay between the germline ends. Germline CDR1 and CDR2: SGHNT and YYREEE (reference sequence). This CDR3 spans 13 amino acids. The CDR3 sequence is CASSTTRRGEQFF. In nucleotides, the CDR3 is TGTGCCAGCAGCACGACACGTCGTGGTGAGCAGTTCTTC.

This chain uses TRBV10-3 with TRBJ2-7, with a weak D call TRBD2 (6 bases). Between the trimmed V and J ends, which lost 10 bases and 3 bases, there was a span of 22 bases. The CDR3 extends over 15 amino acids. The germline CDR1 and CDR2 sequences are ENHRY and SYGVKD. The CDR3 loop reads CATGGSTTTFYEQYF. Here the CDR3 DNA reads TGTGCCACCGGGGGTTCTACTACCACCTTCTACGAGCAGTACTTC.

Notes on this clone: One end of the junction fails to match germline, which may point to a read error. The rearrangement joins TRBV27 to TRBJ1-2; the match to TRBD1 covers 9 bases. The CDR3 is 10 residues long. Looked up from germline, CDR1 is MNHEY and CDR2 is SMNVEV (reference sequence). The CDR3 sequence: CASNLQGAHF. The CDR3 region has the DNA TGTGCCAGCAACCTACAGGGGGCCCACTTC.

This chain links TRBV27 with TRBJ2-3; TRBD2 matches 9 bases. The V gene end was trimmed by 7 bases and the J gene end by 2 bases; junction bases not matched to a gene: 10. Looked up from germline, CDR1 is MNHEY and CDR2 is SMNVEV (reference sequence). CDR3 size: 16 residues. The CDR3 reads CASTPSSGAFTDTQYF. In DNA form, the CDR3 reads TGTGCCAGCACCCCCTCTAGCGGGGCCTTCACAGATACGCAGTATTTT.

J is TRBJ1-2 and V is TRBV11-1; no clear D gene. Germline CDR1 and CDR2: SGHAT and FQDESV (reference sequence). The CDR3 has 13 residues. Trimming left V 7 bases short and J 2 bases short, with 11 bases between. Written as DNA, the CDR3 is TGTGCCAGCACCCCCGCGGGGAACTATGGCTACACCTTC. Translating gives CASTPAGNYGYTF.

The chain combines TRBV2 with TRBJ2-3, with D perhaps matching TRBD2 (6 bases). The CDR3 runs to 13 residues. V was shortened by 4 bases and J by 1 base, with 6 bases between the two germline ends. Germline V CDR1 and CDR2: SNHLY, FYNNEI. The CDR3 DNA reads as TGTGCCAGCAGTGGACTAGGCACAGATACGCAGTATTTT. Translation: CASSGLGTDTQYF.

The gene calls are TRBV11-1 and TRBJ1-1; D remains unclear. The germline CDR1 and CDR2 sequences are SGHAT and FQDESV (reference sequence). This CDR3 spans 15 amino acids. Trimming took 2 bases from V and 2 from J, leaving 12 bases between them. The CDR3 sequence is CASSLFSAGNTEAFF. CDR3 nucleotide sequence: TGTGCCAGCAGCTTATTTTCCGCGGGCAACACTGAAGCTTTCTTT.

The chain combines TRBV6-4 with TRBJ2-2; a possible D gene is TRBD2 (5 bases). CDR3 length: 14 amino acids. Trimming removed 2 bases at V and 6 bases at J, with 10 bases between. CDR1 and CDR2 from the germline V gene are MRHNA and SNTAGT. The CDR3 protein is CASSDEGPAGELFF. DNA of the CDR3: TGTGCCAGCAGTGACGAGGGTCCGGCCGGGGAGCTGTTTTTT.

V is TRBV29-1 and J is TRBJ1-2; D not resolved. Trimming took off 6 bases at V and 8 bases at J, with 25 bases between the two ends. This CDR3 region has 15 residues. Germline assignment: CDR1 SQVTM and CDR2 ANQGSEA. CDR3: CSVGIGGPFGWGYTF. DNA for the CDR3: TGCAGCGTGGGGATAGGAGGTCCCTTCGGGTGGGGCTACACCTTC. Full variable domain (outside the CDR3, taken from reference TRBV29-1 and TRBJ1-2): SAVISQKPSRDICQRGTSLTIQCQVDSQVTMMFWYRQQPGQSLTLIATANQGSEATYESGFVIDKFPISRPNLTFSTLTVSNMSPEDSSIYLCSVGIGGPFGWGYTFGSGTRLTVV.

Details on this clone: This specimen includes other DNA sequences encoding the same CDR3. The rearrangement uses TRBV6-6 and TRBJ2-7, with D perhaps matching TRBD2 (5 bases). This CDR3 contains 12 residues. The V and J ends lost 6 bases and 7 bases respectively, with 13 bases between them. Germline values: CDR1 MNHNY, CDR2 SVGAGI (reference sequence). The CDR3 DNA reads as TGTGCCAGCAGCACGGCCACGGGGGAGCAGTACTTC. It specifies CASSTATGEQYF.

The V gene is TRBV29-1, the J gene TRBJ2-1; weak D call: TRBD1 (6 bases). The germline CDR1 and CDR2 sequences are SQVTM and ANQGSEA. The V end lost 6 bases, the J end lost 0 bases, and 15 bases lay between the germline ends. This CDR3 contains 15 residues. The CDR3 loop reads CSVKGQSFSYNEQFF. The CDR3 bases are TGCAGCGTGAAAGGACAGAGCTTCTCCTACAATGAGCAGTTCTTC.

This chain joins TRBV7-3 and TRBJ2-1, with D unclear. Germline loops: CDR1 SGHTA, CDR2 FQGTGA. The CDR3 sequence is 15 residues long. Trimming removed 1 base from V and 10 bases from J, with 17 bases in between. The CDR3 loop reads CASSLRDSPHEEQFF. In nucleotides, the CDR3 is TGTGCCAGCAGCTTAAGAGACTCCCCTCACGAGGAGCAGTTCTTC.

V and J are TRBV6-1 and TRBJ1-2, with TRBD1 matching 7 bases. CDR1 is MNHNS and CDR2 is SASEGT in the germline V gene. CDR3 length: 13 residues. The ends lost 6 bases at V and 8 bases at J; junction bases unmatched: 9. The CDR3 reads CASSGDRAYGYTF. In DNA, the CDR3 is TGTGCCAGCAGCGGAGACAGGGCTTACGGCTACACCTTC.

This chain uses TRBV5-5 with TRBJ1-1, with D hard to call. Germline CDR1 reads SGHKS; CDR2 reads YYEKEE (reference sequence). V dropped 2 bases and J dropped 3 bases, with 11 bases sitting between them. The CDR3 consists of 14 residues. CDR3 sequence (DNA): TGTGCCAGCAGCTTCGCTGGCGGGGACACTGAAGCTTTCTTT. It codes for CASSFAGGDTEAFF.

The chain couples TRBV27 to TRBJ1-2, with TRBD1 as a possible D gene (6 bases). V gave up 0 bases and J gave up 4 bases, with 12 bases separating them. The CDR3 consists of 15 residues. The germline CDR1 and CDR2 sequences are MNHEY and SMNVEV (reference sequence). CDR3 sequence reads: CASSLSPGTPYGYTF. The CDR3 bases are TGTGCCAGCAGTTTATCGCCAGGGACACCCTATGGCTACACCTTC.

V and J are TRBV5-1 and TRBJ2-7, with TRBD1 matching 10 bases. The V and J ends lost 3 bases and 4 bases, in that order; junction bases with no gene match: 13. Germline V gene sequence: CDR1 SGHRS, CDR2 YFSETQ. The CDR3 is made up of 17 amino acids. The CDR3 region is CASSWTHPGTGDYEQYF. CDR3 nucleotides: TGCGCCAGCAGCTGGACGCACCCCGGGACAGGGGATTACGAGCAGTACTTC.

The rearrangement uses TRBV5-1 and TRBJ2-3; no reliable D call. V lost 7 bases, J lost 4 bases, and 13 bases lay in between. The germline gives CDR1 SGHRS, CDR2 YFSETQ. The CDR3 has 13 residues. The CDR3 nucleotides read TGCGCCAGCCGCCTCAGGTCGGCAGATACGCAGTATTTT. It codes for CASRLRSADTQYF.

The V call is TRBV5-1, the J call TRBJ2-6; no definite D call. The germline gives CDR1 SGHRS, CDR2 YFSETQ. This CDR3 is 15 amino acids long. V lost 0 bases, J lost 1 base, and 5 bases lay in between. The CDR3 DNA reads TGCGCCAGCAGCTTGGTCCTGTCTGGGGCCAACGTCCTGACTTTC. Amino acid sequence: CASSLVLSGANVLTF.

The rearrangement uses TRBV7-3 and TRBJ2-2, with 11 bases fitting TRBD1. CDR3 size: 16 residues. Germline V CDR1 and CDR2: SGHTA, FQGTGA. Trimming cost V 2 bases and J 5 bases; bases outside gene matches: 4. The CDR3 reads CASSLGRDRGTGELFF. Here the CDR3 DNA reads TGTGCCAGCAGCTTAGGCCGGGACAGGGGGACCGGGGAGCTGTTTTTT.

The chain uses TRBV28 and TRBJ1-1; 8 bases fit TRBD1. V trimming: 6 bases; J trimming: 1 base; junction bases outside the gene matches: 4. The CDR3 is 14 residues long. Germline V gene sequence: CDR1 MDHEN, CDR2 SYDVKM. DNA of the CDR3: TGTGCCAGCAGCCCGACAGGGGCGAACACTGAAGCTTTCTTT. It translates to CASSPTGANTEAFF.